What follows are 27 T cell receptor beta chains derived from one specimen sequenced in a study of T cell repertoires in cytomegalovirus infection. The antigens of these receptors remain unknown. TCRdb recomputed calls from the reads with MiXCR, one row per CDR3 protein. The sample carries about 920,000 distinct CDR3 sequences, around 30% recorded once. The sequencing used cultured CD8+ T cells from PBMCs, collected from culture after CMV antigen stimulation. These receptor sequences come from a human donor in good health (CMV status not recorded). Some clones in this sample may be carry-over from other donors' samples.

This clonotype appeared many times. The chain has TRBV7-4 and TRBJ2-7, with D hard to call. CDR1 and CDR2 (germline): SGHVT, SQSDAQ. This CDR3 contains 23 residues. Trimming removed 2 bases from V and 4 bases from J, with 39 bases in between. CDR3 region: CASSLCPNTVSVGKTQKSYEQYV. The DNA for the CDR3 is TGTGCCAGCAGCTTATGTCCCAATACGGTTTCAGTTGGAAAAACCCAAAAATCTTACGAGCAGTACGTC.

This clonotype was detected ten times or more. The chain links TRBV6-5 to TRBJ2-7; perhaps TRBD1 as D (6 bases). CDR1 and CDR2 from the germline V gene are MNHEY and SVGAGI. The CDR3 totals 14 residues. V was clipped by 2 bases and J by 1 base, with 9 bases between them. The CDR3 DNA reads TGTGCCAGCAGTTACGGGCAGGGGTCCTACGAGCAGTACGTC. It encodes CASSYGQGSYEQYV.

J is TRBJ2-3 and V is TRBV12-3 or TRBV12-4; 8 bases map to TRBD2. The V and J ends lost 3 bases and 2 bases, in that order; junction bases with no gene match: 19. The CDR3 loop spans 20 amino acids. The CDR3: CASSFRAGFRSGLDTDTQYF. CDR3 sequence (DNA): TGTGCCAGCAGTTTCAGGGCAGGATTTCGCTCGGGACTAGACACAGATACGCAGTATTTT.

The rearrangement joins TRBV4-1 to TRBJ2-1; 8 bases are shared with TRBD2. The CDR3 loop spans 19 amino acids. After removal of 0 bases from V and 0 bases from J, the junction contained 10 bases not matched to a gene. CDR1 and CDR2 from the germline V gene are MGHRA and YSYEKL. DNA of the CDR3: TGCGCCAGCAGCCAAGATGTCACTCTAGCGGGCGACTCCTACAATGAGCAGTTCTTC. Translated, it gives CASSQDVTLAGDSYNEQFF.

The genes are TRBV2 and TRBJ1-6; D is undetermined. The CDR3 is 15 amino acids. Germline lookup yields CDR1 SNHLY and CDR2 FYNNEI. The V gene lost 8 bases and the J gene lost 7 bases, with 18 bases spanning the gap. The CDR3 is CASRTWTAENSPLHF. CDR3 DNA: TGTGCCAGCCGGACTTGGACGGCGGAGAATTCACCCCTCCACTTT.

This chain connects TRBV7-9 to TRBJ2-7; no reliable D call. Looked up from germline, CDR1 is SEHNR and CDR2 is FQNEAQ (reference sequence). CDR3 length: 14 amino acids. The V gene lost 5 bases and the J gene lost 6 bases, with 17 bases spanning the gap. The CDR3 sequence: CASSPPVVATEQYF. The CDR3 DNA is TGTGCCAGCAGCCCCCCCGTAGTGGCTACCGAGCAGTACTTC.

This clonotype was recorded a few times. The chain carries TRBV7-8 and TRBJ2-7, with D unresolved. Germline values: CDR1 SGHVS, CDR2 FQNEAQ. This CDR3 region has 18 residues. The V end lost 1 base, the J end lost 3 bases, and 22 bases lay between the germline ends. CDR3 loop: CASSLVNRAPELDYEQYF. The CDR3 nucleotides are TGTGCCAGCAGCTTAGTAAACCGGGCCCCCGAATTAGACTACGAGCAGTACTTC.

This clonotype was detected many times. This chain links TRBV7-8 with TRBJ1-2; the match to TRBD1 covers 10 bases. The CDR3 has 15 amino acids. Germline V gene data show CDR1 as SGHVS and CDR2 as FQNEAQ. V dropped 4 bases and J dropped 3; count of bases not matched to a gene: 5. CDR3 in amino acids: CASSSEGTGDYGYTF. The CDR3 DNA is TGTGCCAGCAGCTCCGAAGGGACAGGGGACTATGGCTACACCTTC.

This clonotype was observed a few times. The rearrangement uses TRBV7-8 and TRBJ2-3, with 10 bases fitting TRBD1. J lost 0 bases, V lost 6 bases, and 6 bases had no gene match. The CDR3 runs 16 residues. Germline loops: CDR1 SGHVS, CDR2 FQNEAQ. Here the CDR3 reads CASRWAGQGSTDTQYF. The CDR3 DNA reads TGTGCCAGCAGGTGGGCGGGACAGGGGAGCACAGATACGCAGTATTTT.

This clonotype has more than one count but fewer than ten. The chain has TRBV4-3 and TRBJ1-3, with 8 bases identical to TRBD1. Germline V lookup: CDR1 LGHNA, CDR2 YSLEER. The CDR3 covers 16 residues. Losses at the gene ends were 0 bases for V and 1 base for J; bases not matched to a gene: 2. CDR3 DNA: TGCGCCAGCAGCCAAGATGGGACAGGATCTGGAAACACCATATATTTT. Protein: CASSQDGTGSGNTIYF.

The sample holds a few counts of this clonotype. CDR3 DNA sequence: TGTGCCAGCAGCCATACGGCGTCAGCAACTAATGAAAAACTGTTTTTT. It codes for CASSHTASATNEKLFF. V is TRBV14 and J is TRBJ1-4; the D is unclear. Germline assignment: CDR1 SGHDN and CDR2 FVKESK. This CDR3 region has 16 residues. Trimming cost V 3 bases and J 0 bases, with 11 bases left between them.

This clonotype came up a few times. The chain carries TRBV19 and TRBJ1-1, with D tentatively TRBD1 (5 bases). The CDR3 sequence is 14 residues long. Germline V gene sequence: CDR1 LNHDA, CDR2 SQIVND (reference sequence). V lost 11 bases to trimming and J lost 4 bases, with 20 bases between them. CDR3 residues: CAARREGLSTEAFF. CDR3 DNA sequence: TGTGCCGCCAGACGGGAGGGGCTGAGCACTGAAGCTTTCTTT.

This clonotype turned up a few times. This chain joins TRBV10-3 and TRBJ1-6; 8 positions match TRBD1. The CDR3 spans 17 residues. CDR1 ENHRY and CDR2 SYGVKD come from the germline V gene. The ends lost 3 bases at V and 9 bases at J; junction bases unmatched: 13. CDR3 residues: CAISDRGRTPAPSPLHF. The CDR3, as DNA: TGTGCCATCAGTGACAGGGGGCGAACCCCGGCCCCTTCACCCCTCCACTTT.

The chain couples TRBV5-1 to TRBJ1-5; D is uncertain. This CDR3 has 17 amino acids. Trimming cost V 2 bases and J 4 bases, with 19 bases left between them. Germline-derived CDR1 and CDR2 are SGHRS and YFSETQ. In DNA form, the CDR3 reads TGCGCCAGCAGCTTAACCGGCAGGCTCAACCCAAATCAGCCCCAGCATTTT. As protein: CASSLTGRLNPNQPQHF.

The V gene is TRBV19, the J gene TRBJ1-4; D remains ambiguous. The CDR3 runs 15 residues. V was cut by 0 bases and J by 6 bases, with 11 bases left in between. Per the germline V gene, CDR1 is LNHDA and CDR2 is SQIVND (reference sequence). CDR3 loop: CASSIEGRAYEKLFF. The DNA of the CDR3 is TGTGCCAGTAGTATAGAAGGGCGTGCATATGAAAAACTGTTTTTT.

This sequence joins TRBV28 and TRBJ1-4; tentatively, D is TRBD1 (5 bases). This CDR3 has 15 amino acids. CDR1 MDHEN and CDR2 SYDVKM come from the germline V gene. V was trimmed by 2 bases and J by 4 bases, leaving 11 bases between them. CDR3 sequence: CASSLVTAINEKLFF. The CDR3 DNA is TGTGCCAGCAGTTTAGTGACAGCTATTAATGAAAAACTGTTTTTT.

The genes are TRBV28 and TRBJ2-3; no firm D call. The CDR3 loop spans 13 amino acids. Trimming left V 4 bases short and J 2 bases short, with 7 bases between. Germline CDR1 reads MDHEN; CDR2 reads SYDVKM. Here the CDR3 reads CASSSVATDTQYF. The CDR3 nucleotides are TGTGCCAGCAGTTCAGTAGCCACAGATACGCAGTATTTT.

The chain joins TRBV6-2 or TRBV6-3 to TRBJ2-3, with TRBD1 matching 8 bases. Germline CDR1 is MNHEY and CDR2 is SVGEGT. This CDR3 has 15 residues. V shed 3 bases, J shed 7 bases, and the junction held 9 bases outside the gene matches. CDR3 in amino acids: CASSYVGRGRNTQYF. The CDR3 DNA follows: TGTGCCAGCAGTTATGTGGGCAGGGGGCGGAATACGCAGTATTTT.

The J gene is TRBJ1-6, the V gene TRBV7-2; no reliable D call. This CDR3 is 14 amino acids long. V was shortened by 3 bases and J by 10 bases, with 13 bases between the two germline ends. Germline CDR1 and CDR2: SGHTA and FQGNSA. The CDR3 loop reads CASSLNSRTSPLHF. The CDR3, as DNA: TGTGCCAGCAGCTTGAATTCTAGGACGTCACCCCTCCACTTT.

This chain connects TRBV5-1 to TRBJ2-1; 9 nucleotides align to TRBD1. The CDR3 covers 16 residues. The junction had 11 bases not matched to a gene; V was cut back by 1 base and J by 9 bases. Germline V gene lookup returns CDR1 SGHRS and CDR2 YFSETQ. Written as DNA, the CDR3 is TGCGCCAGCAGCTTGAGGGAGACAGGGGGAGGTGGTGAGCAGTTCTTC. Encoded protein: CASSLRETGGGGEQFF.

The gene calls are TRBV28 and TRBJ2-3; 7 nucleotides agree with TRBD1. This CDR3 region has 16 residues. V lost 3 bases and J lost 6; bases outside the gene matches: 12. CDR1 and CDR2 from the germline V gene are MDHEN and SYDVKM. Here the CDR3 DNA reads TGTGCCAGCAGTTTGCTTCCGACAGGGCTGGGGGATACGCAGTATTTT. Translating it yields CASSLLPTGLGDTQYF.

The V gene is TRBV6-1, the J gene TRBJ1-2; the D gene is possibly TRBD1 (5 bases). Germline CDR1 is MNHNS and CDR2 is SASEGT. This CDR3 is 12 amino acids long. Trimming shortened V by 8 bases and J by 1 base, and 8 bases separated the two germline ends. Here the CDR3 reads CASGAINYGYTF. As DNA, the CDR3 is TGTGCCAGCGGGGCGATTAACTATGGCTACACCTTC.

V is TRBV6-2 or TRBV6-3 and J is TRBJ2-2; D gene unclear. Trimming took 0 bases from V and 4 from J, leaving 18 bases between them. CDR1 and CDR2 from the germline V gene are MNHEY and SVGEGT. The CDR3 is 18 residues long. In DNA form, the CDR3 reads TGTGCCAGCAGTTACTCGATCAGAGGACCAATATCCACCGGGGAGCTGTTTTTT. Its protein product is CASSYSIRGPISTGELFF.

This clonotype appeared many times. This sequence joins TRBV7-2 and TRBJ2-3; D perhaps matches TRBD1 (6 bases). Germline CDR1 reads SGHTA; CDR2 reads FQGNSA. V lost 5 bases, J lost 4 bases, and 22 bases lay in between. The CDR3 extends over 17 amino acids. CDR3 in amino acids: CASSGQQGNRASDTQYF. The CDR3 bases are TGTGCCAGCAGCGGCCAACAGGGTAATCGAGCATCAGATACGCAGTATTTT.

The rearrangement links TRBV7-6 to TRBJ2-7, with TRBD1 matching 9 bases. Unmatched junction bases numbered 10, after V lost 3 bases and J lost 1 base. The germline V gene encodes CDR1 SGHVS and CDR2 FNYEAQ. The CDR3 runs 17 residues. CDR3 bases: TGTGCCAGCAGCTTCCGGGACAGGGTCAGGGGATCCTACGAGCAGTACTTC. Amino acid sequence: CASSFRDRVRGSYEQYF.

In this sample, this clonotype turned up a few times. The genes are TRBV19 and TRBJ2-7; 7 positions agree with TRBD1. Germline loops: CDR1 LNHDA, CDR2 SQIVND (reference sequence). The CDR3 length is 15 residues. V lost 6 bases, J lost 3 bases, and 11 bases stayed unmatched. CDR3 loop: CASSPLGDRFYEQYF. CDR3 bases: TGTGCCAGTAGCCCCTTGGGGGACAGATTCTACGAGCAGTACTTC.

The gene calls are TRBV27 and TRBJ2-3; 8 bases align to TRBD2. This CDR3 has 18 residues. The ends lost 2 bases at V and 2 bases at J; junction bases unmatched: 12. The germline gives CDR1 MNHEY, CDR2 SMNVEV (reference sequence). The CDR3 sequence is CASSLQVGVAGTTDTQYF. The CDR3 nucleotides are TGTGCCAGCAGTTTACAGGTCGGGGTAGCGGGGACCACAGATACGCAGTATTTT.